One and the same sample provided the 9 T cell receptor beta chains below, sequenced in a study of regulatory T cells in long-lasting Graves disease. Relying on iRepertoire HTBI primers and Arm-PCR of CDR3 regions, the team built TCR beta libraries. TCRdb used MiXCR to reprocess the multiplex PCR reads, holding one entry per CDR3 protein. This table has 300,000 to 350,000 distinct CDR3 sequences, about 18% appearing once. Regarding time point: persistent/refractory GD, antithyroid drugs over 5 years with positive TRAb. Scientists built the TCR library using RNA that was extracted from PBMCs. Sample: peripheral blood mononuclear cells (PBMCs), taken when the disease was refractory, from a patient treated with antithyroid drugs. These receptors came from a female donor with Graves disease.

This clonotype was detected only a few times. The chain has TRBV7-3 and TRBJ2-2; D possibly corresponds to TRBD1 (7 bases). CDR3 size: 17 residues. CDR1 is SGHTA, CDR2 FQGTGA, per germline. Trimming took 3 bases from V and 2 from J, leaving 16 bases between them. CDR3 residues: CASSFGGGQSNTGELFF. CDR3 DNA: TGTGCCAGCAGCTTTGGAGGGGGACAGTCCAACACCGGGGAGCTGTTTTTT.

The CDR3 is CAISERVTGPNEKLFF. CDR3 in DNA: TGTGCCATCAGTGAGAGGGTGACAGGGCCAAATGAAAAACTGTTTTTT. The chain has TRBV10-3 and TRBJ1-4, with 7 bases aligning to TRBD1. The V segment lost 2 bases and the J segment 5 bases; nucleotides outside the gene matches: 8. The germline gives CDR1 ENHRY, CDR2 SYGVKD. There are 16 residues in the CDR3.

The chain links TRBV7-2 to TRBJ2-2; D is perhaps TRBD1 (6 bases). Germline assignment: CDR1 SGHTA and CDR2 FQGNSA. Between the trimmed V and J ends, which lost 0 bases and 4 bases, there was a span of 15 bases. The CDR3 runs 17 residues. CDR3 amino acids: CASSLASRGASTGELFF. The DNA for the CDR3 is TGTGCCAGCAGCTTAGCGAGCAGGGGTGCGAGCACCGGGGAGCTGTTTTTT.

This chain uses TRBV5-1 with TRBJ2-4; unclear D gene. V was pared by 0 bases and J by 0 bases, with 7 bases between. This CDR3 is 15 amino acids long. Per the germline V gene, CDR1 is SGHRS and CDR2 is YFSETQ. In DNA form, the CDR3 reads TGCGCCAGCAGCTTGGCCGTAGTAGCCAAAAACATTCAGTACTTC. It is translated as CASSLAVVAKNIQYF.

The chain employs TRBV6-1 and TRBJ2-7, with no clear D. This CDR3 is built from 17 residues. The germline V gene encodes CDR1 MNHNS and CDR2 SASEGT. Trimming shortened V by 6 bases and J by 1 base, and 22 bases separated the two germline ends. For the CDR3, the DNA is TGTGCCAGCAGCCTTTACCCCCCCGCCTCAAATTCCTACGAGCAGTACTTC. Its protein is CASSLYPPASNSYEQYF.

The chain carries TRBV29-1 and TRBJ2-4; a weak D match, TRBD2 (6 bases). Germline V lookup: CDR1 SQVTM, CDR2 ANQGSEA. The CDR3 totals 13 residues. Trimming cost V 4 bases and J 1 base, with 8 bases left between them. In nucleotides, the CDR3 is TGCAGCGTTGTTGGAGGGGCCAAAAACATTCAGTACTTC. It encodes CSVVGGAKNIQYF.

At least ten counts were recorded for this clonotype. This chain links TRBV11-3 with TRBJ2-2, with a weak D call TRBD2 (5 bases). CDR3 length equals 16 residues. Looked up from germline, CDR1 is SGHNT and CDR2 is YENEEA. Deletions cut 4 bases from V and 0 bases from J, with 12 bases between. CDR3 in amino acids: CASSSLDGTNTGELFF. CDR3 sequence (DNA): TGTGCCAGCAGCTCCCTGGACGGGACGAACACCGGGGAGCTGTTTTTT.

This clonotype showed up many times. This chain joins TRBV12-3 or TRBV12-4 and TRBJ1-1; TRBD1 agrees at 8 bases. The CDR3 sequence is 15 residues long. Trimming at V came to 5 bases and at J to 2 bases, leaving 7 bases not matched to a gene. CDR3 amino acids: CASSPGDRTNTEAFF. The CDR3 DNA is TGTGCCAGCAGTCCAGGGGACAGGACCAACACTGAAGCTTTCTTT.

This clonotype showed up many times. The chain recombines TRBV28 with TRBJ1-6; 11 nucleotides match TRBD1. V dropped 5 bases and J dropped 10; count of bases not matched to a gene: 4. The CDR3 length is 14 residues. The germline V gene has CDR1 MDHEN and CDR2 SYDVKM. CDR3 DNA: TGTGCCAGCAGTAGGGGACAGGGGGTCTCACCCCTCCACTTT. Its translation is CASSRGQGVSPLHF.